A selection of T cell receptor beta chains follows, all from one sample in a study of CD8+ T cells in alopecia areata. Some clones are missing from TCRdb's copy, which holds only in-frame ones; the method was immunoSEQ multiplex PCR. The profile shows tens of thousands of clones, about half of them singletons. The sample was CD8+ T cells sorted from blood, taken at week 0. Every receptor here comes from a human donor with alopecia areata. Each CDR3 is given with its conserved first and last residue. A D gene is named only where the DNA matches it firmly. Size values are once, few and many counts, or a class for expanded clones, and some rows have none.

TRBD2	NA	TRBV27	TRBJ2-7	CASRGTSGPYEQYF	TGTGCCAGCAGGGGGACTAGCGGCCCCTACGAGCAGTACTTC
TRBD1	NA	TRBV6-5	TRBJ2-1	CASSPQGAHNEQFF	TGTGCCAGCAGTCCCCAGGGGGCGCATAATGAGCAGTTCTTC
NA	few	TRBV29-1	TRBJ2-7	CSVVGRPYEQYF	TGCAGCGTTGTAGGGAGGCCCTACGAGCAGTACTTC
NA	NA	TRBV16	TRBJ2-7	CASSQSKLAGRRDSSYEQYF	TGTGCCAGCAGCCAATCTAAGTTGGCAGGGCGCCGGGATAGCTCCTACGAGCAGTACTTC
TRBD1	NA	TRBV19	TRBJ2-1	CASSIMRQGVHEQFF	TGTGCCAGTAGTATAATGCGACAGGGAGTTCATGAGCAGTTCTTC
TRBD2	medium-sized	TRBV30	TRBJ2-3	CAWSGGAGADTQYF	TGTGCCTGGAGCGGGGGAGCGGGAGCTGATACGCAGTATTTT
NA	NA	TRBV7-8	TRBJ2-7	CVTLGTKNEQYF	TGTGTTACTTTAGGGACAAAAAACGAGCAGTACTTC
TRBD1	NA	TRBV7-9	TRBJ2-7	CASSSGGTYEQYF	TGTGCCAGCAGCTCAGGGGGAACCTACGAGCAGTACTTC
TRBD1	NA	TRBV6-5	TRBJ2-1	CASSYYGTGYNEQFF	TGTGCCAGCAGTTACTATGGGACAGGATACAATGAGCAGTTCTTC
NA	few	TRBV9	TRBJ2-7	CASSARDNNEQYF	TGTGCCAGCAGCGCCCGGGACAACAACGAGCAGTACTTC
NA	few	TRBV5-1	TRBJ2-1	CASSLTNPLDEQFF	TGCGCCAGCAGCCTCACTAACCCCTTAGATGAGCAGTTCTTC
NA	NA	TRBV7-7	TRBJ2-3	CASSPGGADTQYF	TGTGCTAGCAGCCCTGGAGGGGCAGATACGCAGTATTTT
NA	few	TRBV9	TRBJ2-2	CASSVASGSEYGELFF	TGTGCCAGCAGCGTAGCTTCCGGGAGCGAATACGGGGAGCTGTTTTTT
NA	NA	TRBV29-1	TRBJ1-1	CSVRVPNTEAFF	TGCAGCGTCCGGGTTCCGAACACTGAAGCTTTCTTT
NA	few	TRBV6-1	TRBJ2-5	CASSEGETQYF	TGTGCCAGCAGTGAGGGGGAGACCCAGTACTTC
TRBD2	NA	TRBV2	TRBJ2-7	CASSEVRGDSYF	TGTGCCAGCAGTGAGGTTCGGGGGGATTCGTACTTC
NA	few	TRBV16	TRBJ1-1	CASSHASTEAFF	TGTGCCAGCAGCCATGCGTCGACTGAAGCTTTCTTT
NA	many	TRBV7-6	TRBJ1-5	CASSLGGKITVGHF	TGTGCCAGCAGCTTAGGGGGGAAGATTACGGTGGGCCATTTT
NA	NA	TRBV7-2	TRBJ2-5	CASSLGRGYLQETQYF	TGTGCCAGCAGCTTAGGAAGGGGGTACCTCCAAGAGACCCAGTACTTC
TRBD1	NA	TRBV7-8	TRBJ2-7	CASSSQGAGGYEQYF	TGTGCCAGCAGCTCACAGGGGGCAGGTGGCTACGAGCAGTACTTC
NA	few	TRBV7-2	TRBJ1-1	CASSLGPITRANTEAFF	TGTGCCAGCAGCTTAGGACCTATAACCCGGGCGAACACTGAAGCTTTCTTT
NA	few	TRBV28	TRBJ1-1	CASSLTVPWGEAFF	TGTGCCAGCAGTTTAACAGTCCCGTGGGGGGAAGCTTTCTTT
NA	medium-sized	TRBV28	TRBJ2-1	CASSPAYNEQFF	TGTGCCAGCAGCCCCGCCTACAATGAGCAGTTCTTC
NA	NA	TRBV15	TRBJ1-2	CATSRVQEGLTYGYTF	TGTGCCACCAGCAGAGTCCAGGAGGGGCTGACCTATGGCTACACCTTC
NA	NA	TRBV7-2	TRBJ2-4	CASSLDPDIQYF	TGTGCCAGCAGCTTAGACCCGGACATTCAGTACTTC
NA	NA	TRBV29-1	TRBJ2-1	CSVPPPSAREQFF	TGCAGCGTCCCCCCCCCTAGCGCGCGCGAGCAGTTCTTC
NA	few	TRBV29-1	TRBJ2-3	CSVEDLSGGVTDTQYF	TGCAGCGTTGAAGATCTTAGCGGAGGGGTCACAGATACGCAGTATTTT
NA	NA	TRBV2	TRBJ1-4	CASSESSRSNEKLFF	TGTGCCAGCAGTGAATCCAGCAGGTCTAATGAAAAACTGTTTTTT
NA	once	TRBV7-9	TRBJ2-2	CASSLGVGELFF	TGTGCCAGCAGCTTAGGCGTCGGGGAGCTGTTTTTT
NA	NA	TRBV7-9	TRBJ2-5	CASSSGYQETQYF	TGTGCCAGCAGCTCCGGATACCAAGAGACCCAGTACTTC
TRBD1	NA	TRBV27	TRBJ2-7	CASSFSGQNSYEQYF	TGTGCCAGCAGTTTCTCGGGACAGAACTCCTACGAGCAGTACTTC
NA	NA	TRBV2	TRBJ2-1	CASSESGSSYNEQFF	TGTGCCAGCAGTGAGAGCGGTAGCTCCTACAATGAGCAGTTCTTC
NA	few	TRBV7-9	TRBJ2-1	CASSAHPINEQFF	TGTGCCAGCAGCGCCCACCCGATCAATGAGCAGTTCTTC
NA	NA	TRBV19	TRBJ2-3	CASSIIPSSTDTQYF	TGTGCCAGTAGTATTATACCTAGTAGCACAGATACGCAGTATTTT
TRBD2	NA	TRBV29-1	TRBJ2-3	CSVAGYSGRVSDTQYF	TGCAGCGTTGCCGGTTACAGCGGGAGAGTATCAGATACGCAGTATTTT
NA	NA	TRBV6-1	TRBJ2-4	CASREKNIQYF	TGTGCCAGCAGGGAGAAAAACATTCAGTACTTC
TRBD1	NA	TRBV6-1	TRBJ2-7	CASSEFLGQPYEQYF	TGTGCCAGCAGTGAATTCTTGGGACAGCCCTACGAGCAGTACTTC
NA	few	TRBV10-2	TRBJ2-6	CAIRPEGSGANVLTF	TGCGCCATCCGCCCCGAAGGCTCTGGGGCCAACGTCCTGACTTTC
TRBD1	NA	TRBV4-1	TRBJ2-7	CASSQVPGPGQAYEQYF	TGCGCCAGCAGCCAAGTTCCGGGGCCGGGACAGGCCTACGAGCAGTACTTC
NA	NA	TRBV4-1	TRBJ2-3	CASSHRERGDTQYF	TGCGCCAGCAGCCACCGGGAACGGGGGGATACGCAGTATTTT
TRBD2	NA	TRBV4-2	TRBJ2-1	CASSHSVGAGAEEQFF	TGTGCCAGCAGCCATTCCGTCGGAGCGGGAGCGGAGGAGCAGTTCTTC
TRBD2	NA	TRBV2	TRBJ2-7	CASSPIKRRDYYEQYF	TGTGCCAGCAGTCCTATTAAGCGCCGGGACTACTACGAGCAGTACTTC
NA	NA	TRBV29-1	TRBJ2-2	CSVQGRTGELFF	TGCAGCGTTCAGGGTCGGACCGGGGAGCTGTTTTTT
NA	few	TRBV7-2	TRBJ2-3	CASSPNEDERDTQYF	TGTGCCAGCAGCCCGAACGAGGACGAGAGGGATACGCAGTATTTT
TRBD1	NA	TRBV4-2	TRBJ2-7	CASSQESGTGAEQYF	TGTGCCAGCAGCCAAGAGTCCGGGACAGGGGCCGAGCAGTACTTC
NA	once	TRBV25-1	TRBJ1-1	CASSLQGNTEAFF	TGTGCCAGCAGCTTACAGGGGAACACTGAAGCTTTCTTT
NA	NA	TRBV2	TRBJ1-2	CASSAGQGIVYGYTF	TGTGCCAGCAGTGCAGGGCAGGGGATAGTCTATGGCTACACCTTC
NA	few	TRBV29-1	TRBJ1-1	CSANVAEAFF	TGCAGCGCTAACGTTGCTGAAGCTTTCTTT
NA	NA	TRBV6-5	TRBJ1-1	CASSSGNTEAFF	TGTGCCAGCAGTTCAGGGAACACTGAAGCTTTCTTT
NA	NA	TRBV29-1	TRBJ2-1	CSVPRGSYNEQFF	TGCAGCGTCCCAAGGGGTTCCTACAATGAGCAGTTCTTC
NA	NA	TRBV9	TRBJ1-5	CASSVGSNQPQHF	TGTGCCAGCAGCGTAGGCAGCAATCAGCCCCAGCATTTT
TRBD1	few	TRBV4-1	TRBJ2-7	CASSIDRAYEQYF	TGCGCCAGCAGCATCGACAGGGCCTACGAGCAGTACTTC
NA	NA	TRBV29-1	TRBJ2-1	CSVPREASYNEQFF	TGCAGCGTTCCTAGGGAGGCGTCCTACAATGAGCAGTTCTTC
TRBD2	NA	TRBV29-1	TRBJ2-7	CSTLAGAGEQYF	TGCAGCACTTTAGCGGGAGCTGGCGAGCAGTACTTC
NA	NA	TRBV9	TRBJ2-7	CASSPPGSPYEQYF	TGTGCCAGCAGCCCACCGGGGTCGCCCTACGAGCAGTACTTC
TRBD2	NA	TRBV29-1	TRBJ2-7	CSVEEALAETYEQYF	TGCAGCGTTGAAGAAGCCCTAGCGGAGACCTACGAGCAGTACTTC
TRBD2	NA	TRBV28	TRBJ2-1	CASSPGTSGRASAEEQFF	TGTGCCAGCAGTCCCGGGACTAGCGGGAGGGCCTCAGCGGAAGAGCAGTTCTTC
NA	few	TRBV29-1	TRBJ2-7	CSVIHTRTYEQYF	TGCAGCGTCATTCATACAAGAACCTACGAGCAGTACTTC
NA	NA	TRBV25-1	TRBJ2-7	CASSDHEQYF	TGTGCCAGCAGTGACCACGAGCAGTACTTC
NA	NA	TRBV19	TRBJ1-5	CATRQANQPQHF	TGTGCCACCCGACAGGCCAATCAGCCCCAGCATTTT